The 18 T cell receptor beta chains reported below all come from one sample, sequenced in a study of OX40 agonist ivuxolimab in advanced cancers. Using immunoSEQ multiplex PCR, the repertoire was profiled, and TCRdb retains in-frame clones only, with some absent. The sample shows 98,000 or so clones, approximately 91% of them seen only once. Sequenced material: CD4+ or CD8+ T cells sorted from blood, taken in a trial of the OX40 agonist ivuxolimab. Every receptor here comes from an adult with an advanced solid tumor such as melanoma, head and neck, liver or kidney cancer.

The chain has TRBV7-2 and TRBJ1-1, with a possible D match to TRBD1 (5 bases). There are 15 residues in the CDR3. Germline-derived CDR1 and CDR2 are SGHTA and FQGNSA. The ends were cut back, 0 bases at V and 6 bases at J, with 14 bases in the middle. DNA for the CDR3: TGTGCCAGCAGCTTAGCGGCCAGGGTGGGGGCTGAAGCTTTCTTT. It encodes CASSLAARVGAEAFF.

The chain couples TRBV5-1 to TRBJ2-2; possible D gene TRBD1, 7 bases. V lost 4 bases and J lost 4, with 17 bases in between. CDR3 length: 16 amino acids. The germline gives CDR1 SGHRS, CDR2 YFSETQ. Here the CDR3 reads CASSRTGAGITGELFF. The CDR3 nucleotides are TGCGCCAGCAGCCGCACAGGGGCGGGAATCACCGGGGAGCTGTTTTTT.

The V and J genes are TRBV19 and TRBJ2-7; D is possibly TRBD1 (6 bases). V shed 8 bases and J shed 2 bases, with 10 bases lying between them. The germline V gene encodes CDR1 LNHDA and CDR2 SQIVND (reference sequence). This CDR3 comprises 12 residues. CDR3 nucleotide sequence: TGTGCCAGTGGAGACAGGACCTACGAGCAGTACTTC. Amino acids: CASGDRTYEQYF.

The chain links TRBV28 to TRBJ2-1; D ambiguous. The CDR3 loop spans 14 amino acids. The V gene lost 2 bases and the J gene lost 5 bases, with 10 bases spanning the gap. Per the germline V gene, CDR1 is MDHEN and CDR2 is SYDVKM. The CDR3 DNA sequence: TGTGCCAGCAGTTTACTGTCGGCAAACAATGAGCAGTTCTTC. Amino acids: CASSLLSANNEQFF.

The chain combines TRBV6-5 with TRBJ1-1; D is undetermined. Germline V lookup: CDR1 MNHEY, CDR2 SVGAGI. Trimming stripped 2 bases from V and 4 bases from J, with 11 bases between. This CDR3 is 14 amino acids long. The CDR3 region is CASSYDRLGTEAFF. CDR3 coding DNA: TGTGCCAGCAGTTACGACCGGTTGGGCACTGAAGCTTTCTTT.

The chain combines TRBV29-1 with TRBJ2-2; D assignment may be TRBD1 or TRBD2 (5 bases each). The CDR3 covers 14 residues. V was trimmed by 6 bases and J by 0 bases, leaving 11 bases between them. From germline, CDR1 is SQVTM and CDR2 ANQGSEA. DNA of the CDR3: TGCAGCGTCGGGACGCCAACGAACACCGGGGAGCTGTTTTTT. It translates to CSVGTPTNTGELFF.

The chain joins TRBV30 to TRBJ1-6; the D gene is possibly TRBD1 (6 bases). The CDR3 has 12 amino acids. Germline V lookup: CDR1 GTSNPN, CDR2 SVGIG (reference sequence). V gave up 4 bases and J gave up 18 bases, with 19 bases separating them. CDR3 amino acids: CAWTNTGTPSHF. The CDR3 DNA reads TGTGCCTGGACTAATACAGGGACCCCCAGCCACTTT.

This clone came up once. This chain's CDR3 is CAWSSGYSHEQYF. The CDR3 DNA is TGTGCCTGGAGTTCCGGGTATAGCCACGAGCAGTACTTC. The chain is built from TRBV30 and TRBJ2-7; D gene ambiguous. This CDR3 is 13 amino acids long. V lost 2 bases to trimming and J lost 5 bases, with 13 bases between them. The germline V gene encodes CDR1 GTSNPN and CDR2 SVGIG (reference sequence).

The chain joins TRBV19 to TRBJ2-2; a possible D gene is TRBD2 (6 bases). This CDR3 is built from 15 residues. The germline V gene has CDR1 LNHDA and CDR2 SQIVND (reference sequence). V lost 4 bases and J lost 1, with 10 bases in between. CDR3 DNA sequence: TGTGCCAGTAGTACCGTGGGAGGGAACACCGGGGAGCTGTTTTTT. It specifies CASSTVGGNTGELFF.

The CDR3 DNA reads TGCGCCAGCAGCTTGGATGGTTACGGTCAGCCCCAGCATTTT. Protein sequence: CASSLDGYGQPQHF. This sequence joins TRBV5-1 and TRBJ1-5; unclear D gene. The CDR3 has 14 residues. Germline CDR1 reads SGHRS; CDR2 reads YFSETQ. V was pared by 0 bases and J by 6 bases, with 10 bases between.

Here the CDR3 reads CASSIFTSGRRLGANVLTF. The CDR3 DNA is TGTGCCAGTAGTATTTTCACTAGCGGGAGACGTCTTGGGGCCAACGTCCTGACTTTC. The chain links TRBV19 to TRBJ2-6; 11 bases match TRBD2. The CDR3 contains 19 residues. J gave up 3 bases and V 3 bases, and 10 bases lay outside the gene matches. Germline values: CDR1 LNHDA, CDR2 SQIVND (reference sequence).

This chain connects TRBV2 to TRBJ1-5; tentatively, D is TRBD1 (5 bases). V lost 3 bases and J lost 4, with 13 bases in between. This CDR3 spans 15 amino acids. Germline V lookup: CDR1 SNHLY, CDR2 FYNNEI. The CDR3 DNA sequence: TGTGCCAGCAGTGACCAGGGTATATGGAATCAGCCCCAGCATTTT. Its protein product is CASSDQGIWNQPQHF.

The CDR3 sequence: CASSQGTGTSGYTDTQYF. The DNA for the CDR3 is TGCGCCAGCAGCCAGGGAACTGGGACTAGCGGATACACAGATACGCAGTATTTT. The chain combines TRBV4-3 with TRBJ2-3, with 11 bases aligning to TRBD2. Unmatched junction bases numbered 10, after V lost 3 bases and J lost 2 bases. Germline CDR1 and CDR2: LGHNA and YSLEER. The CDR3 extends over 18 amino acids.

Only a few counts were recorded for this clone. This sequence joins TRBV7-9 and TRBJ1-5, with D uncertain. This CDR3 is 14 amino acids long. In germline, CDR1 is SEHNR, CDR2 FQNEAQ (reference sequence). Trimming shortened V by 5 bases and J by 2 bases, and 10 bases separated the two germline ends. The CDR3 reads CASSISTGNQPQHF. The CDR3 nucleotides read TGTGCCAGCAGCATATCCACCGGCAATCAGCCCCAGCATTTT.

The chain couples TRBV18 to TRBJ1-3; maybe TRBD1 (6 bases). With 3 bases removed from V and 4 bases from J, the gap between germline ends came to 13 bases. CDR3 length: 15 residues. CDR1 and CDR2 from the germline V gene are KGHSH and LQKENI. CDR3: CASSPIVTGGNTIYF. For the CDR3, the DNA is TGTGCCAGCTCACCGATAGTGACAGGAGGAAACACCATATATTTT.

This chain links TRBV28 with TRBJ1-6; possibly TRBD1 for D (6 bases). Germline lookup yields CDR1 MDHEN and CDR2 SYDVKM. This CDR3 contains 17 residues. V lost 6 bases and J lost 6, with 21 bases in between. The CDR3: CASRAPGLEGGNSPLHF. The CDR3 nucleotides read TGTGCCAGCAGGGCCCCGGGTCTCGAAGGGGGTAATTCACCCCTCCACTTT.

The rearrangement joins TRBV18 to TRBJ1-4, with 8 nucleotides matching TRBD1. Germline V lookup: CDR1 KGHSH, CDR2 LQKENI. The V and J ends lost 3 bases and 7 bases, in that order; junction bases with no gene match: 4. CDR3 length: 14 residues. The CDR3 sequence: CASSPDRAGEKLFF. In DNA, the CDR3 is TGTGCCAGCTCACCGGACAGGGCGGGTGAAAAACTGTTTTTT.

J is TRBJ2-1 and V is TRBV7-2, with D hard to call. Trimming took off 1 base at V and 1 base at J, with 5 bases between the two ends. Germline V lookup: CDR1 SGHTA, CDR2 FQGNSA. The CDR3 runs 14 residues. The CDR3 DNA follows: TGTGCCAGCAGCTTAGGAGCGTCCTACAATGAGCAGTTCTTC. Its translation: CASSLGASYNEQFF.